These T cell receptor beta chains were read from a single sample in a study of T cell changes during pregnancy in multiple sclerosis. Sequencing used immunoSEQ multiplex PCR; TCRdb keeps in-frame clones, though not all of them. The sample has 70,000 to 80,000 clones, about nine tenths seen once; the top ten hold over 3%. The sample consisted of peripheral blood, taken before pregnancy. These receptors came from a female donor with multiple sclerosis, enrolled in a pregnancy study. Each CDR3 is given with its conserved first and last residue. A D gene is named only where the DNA matches it firmly.

V	D	CDR3
TRBV5-1	TRBD2	CASSPRGSGANTGELFF
TRBV9	NA	CASSVTGYNEQFF
TRBV18	NA	CASSPNTGYNEKLFF
TRBV7-9	NA	CASSLDSASYEQYF
TRBV18	TRBD1	CASSGTELVAFF
TRBV27	NA	CASSARVNQPQHF
TRBV25-1	TRBD1	CASRKDRPPYEQYF
TRBV11-2	TRBD1	CASSHMRTGDGANYGYTF
TRBV29-1	NA	CSVEDLVVSTDTQYF
TRBV28	TRBD1	CASSSARGQETQYF
TRBV5-1	TRBD1	CASSSVESTGVPEQFF
TRBV6-5	TRBD1	CASSPGTANEKLFF
TRBV30	TRBD1	CAWKGQGNTEAFF
TRBV11-2	NA	CASSQPAGPSYEQYF
TRBV19	NA	CATLEGPANTGELFF
TRBV6-1	NA	CASGDNPGEAFF